These 21 T cell receptor beta chains originate from one sample sequenced in a study of early T cells in non-severe SARS-CoV-2 infection. In TCRdb, the 5' RACE reads were re-called with MiXCR into one record per CDR3 protein. The sample contains 90,000 to 120,000 distinct CDR3 sequences, roughly 10% of which appear only once. Input material: whole blood. These receptors were taken from an adult who was a healthcare worker with PCR-confirmed SARS-CoV-2 infection or an uninfected control (not recorded which).

This clonotype showed up just a few times. V is TRBV4-1 and J is TRBJ2-1; 9 bases match TRBD1. There are 17 residues in the CDR3. Germline assignment: CDR1 MGHRA and CDR2 YSYEKL. Trimming cost V 0 bases and J 2 bases; bases outside gene matches: 5. CDR3 sequence reads: CASSQDSGQGPYNEQFF. The CDR3 DNA is TGCGCCAGCAGCCAAGACTCCGGACAGGGGCCCTACAATGAGCAGTTCTTC.

There are many counts of this clonotype. The chain has TRBV10-2 and TRBJ2-1, with D uncertain. The germline V gene has CDR1 WSHSY and CDR2 SAAADI. Trimming shortened V by 0 bases and J by 10 bases, and 13 bases separated the two germline ends. This CDR3 contains 14 residues. The CDR3 DNA is TGCGCCAGCAGTGAGTCAGTCAGGCGGTACGAGCAGTTCTTC. It yields the protein CASSESVRRYEQFF.

The table lists this clonotype with a few counts. The CDR3 spells CASSQSPGDGQFF. The CDR3 nucleotides read TGCGCCAGCAGCCAATCCCCCGGCGACGGGCAGTTCTTC. The chain joins TRBV4-3 to TRBJ2-1; D unclear. Germline V gives CDR1 LGHNA, CDR2 YSLEER. Deletions cut 2 bases from V and 12 bases from J, with 14 bases between. The CDR3 sequence is 13 residues long.

This clonotype appeared many times. The J gene is TRBJ1-1, the V gene TRBV21-1; the tabulated D call, TRBD1, remains unverified against the DNA. TRBV21-1 is listed as a pseudogene. The CDR3 is 10 residues long. The CDR3 protein is CASFPGEAFF. The CDR3 DNA sequence: TGTGCCAGCTTTCCCGGCGAAGCTTTCTTT.

The gene calls are TRBV20-1 and TRBJ2-3; D remains unclear. Germline-derived CDR1 and CDR2 are DFQATT and SNEGSKA (reference sequence). There are 13 residues in the CDR3. Between the trimmed V and J ends, which lost 5 bases and 2 bases, there was a span of 11 bases. The DNA for the CDR3 is TGCAGTGCTCCCCCCCGCATCACAGATACGCAGTATTTT. It encodes CSAPPRITDTQYF.

In its sample, this clonotype ranks as large (0.1 to 1%). The rearrangement links TRBV12-3 or TRBV12-4 to TRBJ2-6; possibly TRBD2 for D (7 bases). With 3 bases removed from V and 4 bases from J, the gap between germline ends came to 22 bases. The CDR3 extends over 19 amino acids. The CDR3 DNA reads as TGTGCCAGCAGTTTTACCTTCGGGGGGCGCAGTTCCGGGGCCAACGTCCTGACTTTC. Encoded protein: CASSFTFGGRSSGANVLTF.

This clonotype was seen a handful of times. The V call is TRBV7-9, the J call TRBJ1-2; TRBD1 agrees at 12 bases. Trimming removed 4 bases from V and 8 bases from J; junction bases left unmatched: 8. The CDR3 spans 15 residues. From germline, CDR1 is SEHNR and CDR2 FQNEAQ (reference sequence). This CDR3 reads CASSWGTGGREGYTF. The CDR3 DNA reads as TGTGCCAGCAGCTGGGGGACAGGGGGCAGAGAAGGCTACACCTTC. Combining the CDR3 with reference TRBV7-9 and TRBJ1-2 gives the whole variable domain DTGVSQNPRHKITKRGQNVTFRCDPISEHNRLYWYRQTLGQGPEFLTYFQNEAQLEKSRLLSDRFSAERPKGSFSTLEIQRTEQGDSAMYLCASSWGTGGREGYTFGSGTRLTVV.

This clonotype was found many times. This sequence joins TRBV11-2 and TRBJ2-5; D is possibly TRBD2 (6 bases). Trimming took off 5 bases at V and 4 bases at J, with 20 bases between the two ends. The CDR3 extends over 16 amino acids. Germline V gives CDR1 SGHAT, CDR2 FQNNGV. The CDR3 nucleotides are TGTGCCAGCAGCCCGCCCTTCTCTGGAGGGAGAGAGACCCAGTACTTC. This gives the protein CASSPPFSGGRETQYF. Based on the CDR3 plus reference TRBV11-2 and TRBJ2-5, the full variable domain is EAGVAQSPRYKIIEKRQSVAFWCNPISGHATLYWYQQILGQGPKLLIQFQNNGVVDDSQLPKDRFSAERLKGVDSTLKIQPAKLEDSAVYLCASSPPFSGGRETQYFGPGTRLLVL.

The sample holds a few counts of this clonotype. The V and J genes are TRBV27 and TRBJ2-7, with D tentatively TRBD2 (6 bases). Trimming left V 3 bases short and J 1 base short, with 19 bases between. Germline V gene data show CDR1 as MNHEY and CDR2 as SMNVEV (reference sequence). The CDR3 is 17 residues long. The CDR3: CASSFPPLGGASYEQYF. For the CDR3, the DNA is TGTGCCAGCAGTTTTCCCCCATTGGGCGGGGCTTCCTACGAGCAGTACTTC.

The sample holds a few counts of this clonotype. This rearrangement joins TRBV7-9 to TRBJ1-2, with 9 positions matching TRBD1. Germline V gene sequence: CDR1 SEHNR, CDR2 FQNEAQ (reference sequence). V was clipped by 4 bases and J by 6 bases; unmatched bases: 3. This CDR3 region has 13 residues. CDR3 nucleotides: TGTGCCAGCAGCTCGCGGGACAGGGATGGCTACACCTTC. It encodes CASSSRDRDGYTF.

There are many counts of this clonotype. This rearrangement joins TRBV27 to TRBJ2-1; D is tentatively TRBD1 or TRBD2 (5 bases each). Germline lookup yields CDR1 MNHEY and CDR2 SMNVEV (reference sequence). The ends were cut back, 9 bases at V and 0 bases at J, with 15 bases in the middle. CDR3 length: 15 residues. In DNA, the CDR3 is TGTGCCAGTCGTACGGGGCTGAGCTCCTACAATGAGCAGTTCTTC. This encodes CASRTGLSSYNEQFF.

J is TRBJ2-7 and V is TRBV12-3 or TRBV12-4; weak D call: TRBD1 (5 bases). The V end lost 2 bases, the J end lost 4 bases, and 15 bases lay between the germline ends. The CDR3 extends over 15 amino acids. The CDR3 loop is CASSLRQTRIYEQYF. The CDR3 nucleotides read TGTGCCAGCAGTTTACGACAGACCAGGATTTACGAGCAGTACTTC.

The sample holds many counts of this clonotype. The genes are TRBV10-3 and TRBJ2-7; D is uncertain. Germline V gives CDR1 ENHRY, CDR2 SYGVKD. V was pared by 10 bases and J by 2 bases, with 15 bases between. The length of the CDR3 is 13 residues. The CDR3 region is CATTPGRPYEQYF. Here the CDR3 DNA reads TGTGCCACCACCCCCGGGCGTCCCTACGAGCAGTACTTC.

At least ten counts were recorded for this clonotype. The V and J genes are TRBV6-6 and TRBJ2-5; D might be TRBD2 (5 bases). This CDR3 has 18 residues. V lost 0 bases to trimming and J lost 1 base, with 18 bases between them. Germline V CDR1 and CDR2: MNHNY, SVGAGI (reference sequence). CDR3 sequence reads: CASSYSRVGNGGQETQYF. The CDR3 coding sequence is TGTGCCAGCAGTTACTCGAGGGTTGGCAATGGAGGCCAAGAGACCCAGTACTTC.

This clonotype was counted at least ten times. V usage is TRBV6-5 and J usage is TRBJ1-2, with a tentative D call TRBD1 (5 bases). This CDR3 has 15 amino acids. Between the trimmed V and J ends, which lost 5 bases and 0 bases, there was a span of 13 bases. Per the germline V gene, CDR1 is MNHEY and CDR2 is SVGAGI. In nucleotides, the CDR3 is TGTGCCAGCAGTAAATGGGACGGTTCTAACTATGGCTACACCTTC. Its protein product is CASSKWDGSNYGYTF.

This clonotype was counted many times. V usage is TRBV29-1 and J usage is TRBJ2-7, with D possibly being TRBD1 (5 bases). This CDR3 is 12 amino acids long. Between the trimmed V and J ends, which lost 6 bases and 7 bases, there was a span of 16 bases. From germline, CDR1 is SQVTM and CDR2 ANQGSEA. CDR3 sequence (DNA): TGCAGCGTCGGTATGGGGCTACGGGAGCAGTACTTC. As protein: CSVGMGLREQYF.

The chain has TRBV5-1 and TRBJ2-1; D is perhaps TRBD1 (5 bases). Per germline, CDR1 SGHRS and CDR2 YFSETQ. Deletions cut 2 bases from V and 8 bases from J, with 14 bases between. CDR3 length equals 14 residues. The CDR3 DNA is TGCGCCAGCAGCTTTCAGGGCTCGGACGATGAGCAGTTCTTC. This encodes CASSFQGSDDEQFF.

Concerning this clonotype: This probably arose from a read error, given a far larger clone one base away. The V call is TRBV12-3 or TRBV12-4, the J call TRBJ2-7; a possible D gene is TRBD1 (6 bases). The CDR3 has 12 residues. CDR3 nucleotides: TGTGCCAGCAGTCCGGACAGTTACGAGCGGTACTTC. It encodes CASSPDSYERYF.

The J gene is TRBJ2-5, the V gene TRBV4-1; possible D gene TRBD2, 6 bases. V was cut by 3 bases and J by 5 bases, with 16 bases left in between. The CDR3 runs to 15 residues. The germline gives CDR1 MGHRA, CDR2 YSYEKL. The CDR3 here is CASSQGGMDVETQYF. CDR3 bases: TGCGCCAGCAGCCAGGGGGGAATGGACGTGGAGACCCAGTACTTC.

This clonotype was recorded at least ten times. The chain is built from TRBV20-1 and TRBJ1-5, with D unresolved. Germline assignment: CDR1 DFQATT and CDR2 SNEGSKA (reference sequence). The CDR3 is 14 residues long. Trimming pared 4 bases from V and 10 bases from J, leaving 20 bases between. CDR3 loop: CSATLDSPISPQHF. The CDR3 bases are TGCAGTGCTACCCTCGACTCCCCGATCAGCCCCCAGCATTTT.

This clonotype was seen ten or more times. The rearrangement joins TRBV28 to TRBJ2-3; D gene uncertain. The V gene lost 5 bases and the J gene lost 6 bases, with 15 bases spanning the gap. Germline CDR1 MDHEN, CDR2 SYDVKM. The CDR3 has 14 amino acids. The CDR3 DNA follows: TGTGCCAGCAGTGCATCAAGCCTTCGGGATACGCAGTATTTT. The encoded protein is CASSASSLRDTQYF.